The rows below give T cell receptor beta chains drawn from one sample of a study of T cell clones after liver transplantation. Profiled with immunoSEQ multiplex PCR; TCRdb holds only in-frame clones, not every one. This table has fewer than 85,000 clones, roughly 80% appearing once. The sample in question was CD4+ T cells from blood, obtained 12 months after liver transplant. The receptors here all came from a human patient who received a liver transplant. The T cells may come from the graft donor. Both conserved end residues are part of each CDR3. The order of the fields is CDR3 protein, CDR3 DNA, V gene, clone size, D gene, J gene. A D gene is named only where the DNA matches it firmly. Expanded clones get a size class; other rows say once, few or many, or leave the size out.

CASSFTERSTEAFF	TGCGCCAGCAGCTTCACCGAGCGGAGCACTGAAGCTTTCTTT	TRBV5-1	.	.	TRBJ1-1
CATKGSRSGNTIYF	TGTGCCACCAAGGGGAGTAGGTCTGGAAACACCATATATTTT	TRBV27	.	.	TRBJ1-3
CASSQDWTPGHQPQHF	TGCGCCAGCAGCCAAGATTGGACCCCGGGGCATCAGCCCCAGCATTTT	TRBV4-3	few	.	TRBJ1-5
CASTSGAYGYTF	TGTGCCAGCACGTCAGGGGCCTATGGCTACACCTTC	TRBV6-1	.	.	TRBJ1-2
CASSIVKGDKNIQYF	TGTGCCAGTAGTATAGTAAAGGGGGACAAAAACATTCAGTACTTC	TRBV19	.	.	TRBJ2-4
CASKKAGLPYEQYF	TGTGCCAGCAAAAAAGCAGGACTCCCCTACGAGCAGTACTTC	TRBV6-5	.	.	TRBJ2-7
CASSLEGTGGYQPQHF	TGTGCCAGCAGCTTAGAAGGGACAGGGGGCTATCAGCCCCAGCATTTT	TRBV7-2	.	TRBD1	TRBJ1-5
CASSPPAGRVKTQYF	TGTGCCAGCAGTCCCCCGGCAGGGAGGGTTAAGACCCAGTACTTC	TRBV6-6	.	TRBD2	TRBJ2-5
CASSQDWGTGRTQYF	TGCGCCAGCAGCCAAGATTGGGGGACGGGGAGGACCCAGTACTTC	TRBV4-1	.	.	TRBJ2-5
CASSLLGQANTEAFF	TGCGCCAGCAGCTTGCTCGGACAGGCAAACACTGAAGCTTTCTTT	TRBV5-1	.	TRBD1	TRBJ1-1
CASSTQDYGYTF	TGTGCCAGTAGTACGCAGGACTATGGCTACACCTTC	TRBV19	.	.	TRBJ1-2
CASRMDSSPYEQYF	TGCGCCAGCCGGATGGACTCCTCCCCGTACGAGCAGTACTTC	TRBV5-1	.	.	TRBJ2-7
CASSALLTGTNGQPQHF	TGTGCCAGCAGCGCCCTCTTAACCGGGACAAACGGTCAGCCCCAGCATTTT	TRBV2	.	.	TRBJ1-5
CASSPREGNTEAFF	TGTGCCAGCAGCCCCCGGGAGGGGAATACTGAAGCTTTCTTT	TRBV9	.	.	TRBJ1-1
CASSFKLGYTF	TGTGCCAGCAGCTTTAAGCTTGGCTACACCTTC	TRBV7-2	few	.	TRBJ1-2
CSVSGTLDTGELFF	TGCAGCGTTTCCGGGACTTTAGACACCGGGGAGCTGTTTTTT	TRBV29-1	.	.	TRBJ2-2
CASSFFRGRDEQFF	TGTGCCAGCAGTTTCTTCAGGGGCAGGGATGAGCAGTTCTTC	TRBV28	once	.	TRBJ2-1
CASKGSLEGEAFF	TGTGCCAGCAAGGGAAGCTTGGAGGGTGAAGCTTTCTTT	TRBV25-1	.	.	TRBJ1-1
CASTSGLPSTDTQYF	TGTGCCAGCACCTCAGGGCTACCAAGCACAGATACGCAGTATTTT	TRBV9	once	.	TRBJ2-3
CASSVDPTGREQYF	TGTGCCAGCAGCGTAGACCCCACCGGGCGCGAGCAGTACTTC	TRBV9	once	.	TRBJ2-7
CASSRGRDNEKLFF	TGCGCCAGCAGCAGGGGCAGGGATAATGAAAAACTGTTTTTT	TRBV5-1	.	.	TRBJ1-4
CASSLGTSGSDEQYF	TGTGCCAGCAGTTTGGGCACTAGCGGTTCGGACGAGCAGTACTTC	TRBV28	.	TRBD2	TRBJ2-7
CASSLQETQYF	TGTGCCAGCAGTTTGCAAGAGACCCAGTACTTC	TRBV28	.	.	TRBJ2-5
CASSLGGNAEQFF	TGTGCCAGCAGCTTGGGAGGGAACGCTGAGCAGTTCTTC	TRBV7-3	few	TRBD2	TRBJ2-1
CASSLEVAGELFF	TGTGCCAGCAGCTTAGAGGTCGCCGGGGAGCTGTTTTTT	TRBV7-3	.	.	TRBJ2-2
CSVRQGAYGYTF	TGCAGCGTTAGACAGGGGGCCTATGGCTACACCTTC	TRBV29-1	.	TRBD1	TRBJ1-2
CASSLDSGSLETQYF	TGTGCCAGCAGCTTGGACAGCGGGAGTCTCGAGACCCAGTACTTC	TRBV7-2	.	TRBD2	TRBJ2-5
CASSHGQGSFYGYTF	TGTGCCAGCTCACACGGACAGGGGAGCTTCTATGGCTACACCTTC	TRBV18	.	TRBD1	TRBJ1-2
CATRSPNTGELFF	TGTGCCACCCGCTCACCGAACACCGGGGAGCTGTTTTTT	TRBV28	.	.	TRBJ2-2
CASSFGGLNEQFF	TGCGCCAGCAGCTTTGGAGGGTTAAATGAGCAGTTCTTC	TRBV5-1	.	.	TRBJ2-1
CASSPSREEAFF	TGTGCCAGCTCACCAAGCCGGGAAGAAGCTTTCTTT	TRBV18	once	.	TRBJ1-1
CASSLVLGGVEFF	TGTGCCAGCAGCTTAGTCCTTGGGGGTGTGGAGTTCTTC	TRBV11-1	.	.	TRBJ2-1
CASSEAGGSDTQYF	TGTGCCAGCAGTGAGGCAGGGGGCTCCGATACGCAGTATTTT	TRBV6-4	.	TRBD1	TRBJ2-3
CASSNFMNTEAFF	TGTGCCAGCTCAAACTTCATGAACACTGAAGCTTTCTTT	TRBV27	.	.	TRBJ1-1
CASISDRLGNQPQHF	TGTGCCAGCATTTCGGACAGGCTTGGCAATCAGCCCCAGCATTTT	TRBV6-1	.	TRBD1	TRBJ1-5
CASSLGTVDFDEQFF	TGTGCCAGCAGTCTGGGGACAGTAGATTTCGATGAGCAGTTCTTC	TRBV6-5	.	TRBD1	TRBJ2-1
CSVTTGYAQYF	TGCAGCGTTACGACTGGCTACGCGCAGTACTTC	TRBV29-1	.	.	TRBJ2-7
CASRGTLSGANVLTF	TGCGCCAGCAGGGGGACCCTCTCTGGGGCCAACGTCCTGACTTTC	TRBV5-1	few	.	TRBJ2-6
CASSLEASGRRTDTQYF	TGTGCCAGCAGCTTAGAGGCTAGCGGGAGGCGCACAGATACGCAGTATTTT	TRBV7-2	.	TRBD2	TRBJ2-3
CASSLFSTDTQYF	TGTGCCAGCAGCTTATTCTCGACAGATACGCAGTATTTT	TRBV7-6	.	.	TRBJ2-3